This T cell receptor beta chain is from a study of T cells in Graves' hyperthyroidism and ophthalmopathy. Points from the study as a whole: Model predictions of ophthalmopathy came a median 6.5 months before onset. Blood also carried most thyroid clonotypes expanded above 0.001.

This clonotype was picked up a small number of times. Antigen specificity is unknown. Criteria for exclusion of patients were uncontrolled infection, other autoimmune disease, pregnancy or lactation. From RNA transcripts, TCR beta CDR3 regions were amplified. The TCR CDR3 was amplified in a first-round RT-PCR using the HTBI primer set. MiXCR, run by TCRdb on the multiplex PCR reads, gives a single entry per CDR3 protein. The sample yields about 420,000 distinct CDR3 sequences, roughly 15% seen once. This receptor was obtained from a woman in her late teens or twenties with Graves' hyperthyroidism. The material sequenced was blood.

The CDR3 nucleotides read TGTGCCAGCAGTGAAGCAGCGGGTTATGGAAACACCATATATTTT. This encodes CASSEAAGYGNTIYF. The chain combines TRBV2 with TRBJ1-3; unclear D gene. Germline V gene lookup returns CDR1 SNHLY and CDR2 FYNNEI. Trimming left V 0 bases short and J 3 bases short, with 9 bases between. CDR3 length: 15 amino acids.